This T cell receptor (beta chain) was found in a study of cytomegalovirus exposure and HLA in healthy donors. General study findings and limits: The study put 150 to 200 TCR beta chains on its list as cytomegalovirus-associated. Accounts indicate the classifier identified cytomegalovirus status with strong specificity and sensitivity. Presence/absence analyses rested on an assumption that sequencing depth was roughly uniform across donors.

Researchers ran the PCR with 60 Vbeta and 13 Jbeta primers. Here immunoSEQ multiplex PCR was the method, and the copy in TCRdb shows in-frame clones only, minus some. This sample yields around 180,000 clones, of which over 65% are seen a single time; over 2% belongs to the top ten. This clone was picked up a small number of times. Its antigen is not identified. Germline V gene data show CDR1 as SGDLS and CDR2 as YYNGEE. This CDR3 comprises 14 residues. Trimming pared 5 bases from V and 0 bases from J, leaving 9 bases between. The donors comprised healthy bone marrow donors. J is TRBJ1-3 and V is TRBV9, with unresolved D. This clonotype was obtained from a man in his sixties in good health and CMV-seronegative. Material: PBMCs. CDR3 residues: CASRGPGSGNTIYF. The DNA for the CDR3 is TGTGCCAGCAGGGGTCCAGGCTCTGGAAACACCATATATTTT. The complete variable domain, with remaining parts taken from reference TRBV9 and TRBJ1-3, reads DSGVTQTPKHLITATGQRVTLRCSPRSGDLSVYWYQQSLDQGLQFLIQYYNGEERAKGNILERFSAQQFPDLHSELNLSSLELGDSALYFCASRGPGSGNTIYFGEGSWLTVV.